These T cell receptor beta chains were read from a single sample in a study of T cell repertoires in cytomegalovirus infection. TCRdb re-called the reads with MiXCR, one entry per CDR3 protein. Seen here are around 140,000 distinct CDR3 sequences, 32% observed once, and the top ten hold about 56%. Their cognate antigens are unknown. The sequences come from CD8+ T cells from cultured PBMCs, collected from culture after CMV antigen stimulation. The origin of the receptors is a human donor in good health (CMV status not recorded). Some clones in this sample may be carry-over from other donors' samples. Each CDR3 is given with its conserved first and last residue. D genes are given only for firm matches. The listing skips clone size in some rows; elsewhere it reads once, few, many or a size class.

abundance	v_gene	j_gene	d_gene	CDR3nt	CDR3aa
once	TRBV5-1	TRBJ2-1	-	TGCGCCAGCAGCCAGGGACTGTACAATGAGCAGTTCTTC	CASSQGLYNEQFF
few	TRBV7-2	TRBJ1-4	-	TGTGCCAGCAGCTCTCCGGGAGGGCCCGCAACTAATGAAAAACTGTTTTTT	CASSSPGGPATNEKLFF
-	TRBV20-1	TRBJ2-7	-	TGCAGTGCTGAGGACGGTTCCTACGAGCAGTACTTC	CSAEDGSYEQYF
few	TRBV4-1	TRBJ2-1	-	TGCGCCAGCAGCCACCCGGACCAGCCGAAGAATGAGCAGTTCTTC	CASSHPDQPKNEQFF
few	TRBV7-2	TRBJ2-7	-	TGTGCCAGCAGCTTTGTCACAGGTCCTGGCTACGAGCAGTACTTC	CASSFVTGPGYEQYF
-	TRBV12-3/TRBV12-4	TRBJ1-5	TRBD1	TGTGCCAGCAGTTTGTTTAGGGGGCGGTATCAGCCCCAGCATTTT	CASSLFRGRYQPQHF
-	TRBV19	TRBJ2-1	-	TGTGCCAGTAGTCCCCGAGGGGGTGAGCAGTTCTTC	CASSPRGGEQFF
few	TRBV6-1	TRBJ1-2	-	TGTGCCACCCGGTGGGGGTGGAAGTACACCTTC	CATRWGWKYTF
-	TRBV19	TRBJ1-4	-	TGTGCCAGTAGCTTCGGAGCAACAACTAATGAAAAACTGTTTTTT	CASSFGATTNEKLFF
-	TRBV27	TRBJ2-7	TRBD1	TGTGCCAGCAGTGTACAGGGGGCCTACGAGCAGTACTTC	CASSVQGAYEQYF
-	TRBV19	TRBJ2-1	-	TGTGCCAGTAGTATTGGACCTTCTTTATACAATGAGCAGTTCTTC	CASSIGPSLYNEQFF
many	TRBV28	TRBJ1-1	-	TGTGCCAGCAGTTTGGTAAGGAACACTGAAGCTTTCTTT	CASSLVRNTEAFF
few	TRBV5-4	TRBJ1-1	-	TGTGCCAGCAGCTTTGAAGCCACCAACACTGAAGCTTTCTTT	CASSFEATNTEAFF
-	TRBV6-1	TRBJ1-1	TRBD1	TGTGCCAGCAGTGAAAGGGACAGGGGAGGGACTGAAGCTTTCTTT	CASSERDRGGTEAFF
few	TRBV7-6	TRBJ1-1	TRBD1	TGTGCCAGCAGCTTAGGGGGGACAGACACTGAAGCTTTCTTT	CASSLGGTDTEAFF
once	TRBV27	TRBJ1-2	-	TGTGCCAGCAGTCCGAAGGAGGCTATTAACTATGGCTACACCTTC	CASSPKEAINYGYTF
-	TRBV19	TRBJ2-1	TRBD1	TGTGCCAGTAGCTCGGGACAGGTCCTAAATGAGCAGTTCTTC	CASSSGQVLNEQFF
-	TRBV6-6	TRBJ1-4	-	TGTGCCAGCAGTTATTCACAGGGAGCAACTAATGAAAAACTGTTTTTT	CASSYSQGATNEKLFF
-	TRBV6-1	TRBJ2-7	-	TGTGCCAGCAGTGAAGGGCAGGGCTGGTTCGAGCAGTACTTC	CASSEGQGWFEQYF
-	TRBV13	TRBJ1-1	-	TGTGCCAGCAGTTTGGACAGCCTGGCGGGATACTCGAACACTGAAGCTTTCTTT	CASSLDSLAGYSNTEAFF
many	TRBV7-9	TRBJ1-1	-	TGTGCCAGCAGCTTAGTCGTGGGGGACACTGAAGCTTTCTTT	CASSLVVGDTEAFF
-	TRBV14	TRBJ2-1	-	TGTGCCAGCAGCCCACAACCGGGAAGGGAGCAGTTCTTC	CASSPQPGREQFF